This is a list of T cell receptor beta chains from one sample in a study of blood T cell repertoires in COVID-19. TCRdb's copy holds only in-frame clones and misses some; the assay was immunoSEQ multiplex PCR. Altogether around 390,000 clones are present, around nine tenths being singletons, with the ten largest covering 10%. The sample taken for sequencing was PBMCs or T cells enriched from blood (not recorded which). The receptors shown here come from a woman aged 50 to 60 who had recovered from COVID-19. Each CDR3 is given with its conserved first and last residue. A D gene is named only where the DNA matches it firmly. A row's size may be missing; if present it is once, few, many or a size class.

TRBV6-5	TRBJ2-5	.	.	13	CASLARSQETQYF	TGTGCCAGCCTAGCCAGATCCCAAGAGACCCAGTACTTC
TRBV9	TRBJ2-6	.	.	18	CASSALIYRASGANVLTF	TGTGCCAGCAGCGCCCTCATATACCGAGCCTCTGGGGCCAACGTCCTGACTTTC
TRBV19	TRBJ2-7	.	.	12	CASSGPIYEQYF	TGTGCCAGTAGTGGGCCAATCTACGAGCAGTACTTC
TRBV28	TRBJ1-1	.	TRBD1	15	CASSLEGQKNTEAFF	TGTGCCAGCAGTTTGGAGGGACAGAAGAACACTGAAGCTTTCTTT
TRBV5-8	TRBJ1-6	.	.	15	CASSLGQGFNSPLHF	TGTGCCAGCAGCTTGGGGCAGGGGTTTAATTCACCCCTCCACTTT
TRBV10-3	TRBJ1-1	.	.	13	CAIKVGGDTEAFF	TGTGCCATCAAAGTGGGGGGAGACACTGAAGCTTTCTTT
TRBV11-2	TRBJ1-2	.	.	11	CASSLGTSYTF	TGTGCCAGCAGCTTAGGGACTAGCTACACCTTC
TRBV19	TRBJ1-1	.	.	13	CASSSNTNTEAFF	TGTGCCAGTAGTTCAAACACGAACACTGAAGCTTTCTTT
TRBV2	TRBJ2-7	many	TRBD1	12	CAGWTGGNEQYF	TGTGCCGGCTGGACAGGGGGCAACGAGCAGTACTTC
TRBV28	TRBJ1-1	few	.	13	CASSQLRVPEAFF	TGTGCCAGCAGTCAACTCAGGGTTCCTGAAGCTTTCTTT
TRBV5-1	TRBJ1-4	.	.	15	CASSSNSLNGEKLFF	TGCGCCAGCAGCTCGAACTCTCTTAACGGGGAAAAACTGTTTTTT
TRBV4-2	TRBJ2-5	few	TRBD2	15	CASSQDRGGQETQYF	TGTGCCAGCAGCCAAGATCGCGGGGGGCAAGAGACCCAGTACTTC
TRBV5-8	TRBJ1-2	.	.	14	CASSQYGRSGGYTF	TGTGCCAGCAGCCAGTATGGGAGGTCGGGAGGCTACACCTTC
TRBV6-2/TRBV6-3	TRBJ1-2	.	TRBD1	11	CASSTTGAYTF	TGTGCCAGCAGTACGACAGGGGCCTACACCTTC
TRBV27	TRBJ2-7	.	TRBD2	14	CASSSGLADYEQYF	TGTGCCAGCAGCTCGGGACTAGCGGACTACGAGCAGTACTTC